The 29 T cell receptor beta chains reported below all come from one sample, sequenced in a study of beta chain features in type 1 diabetes (dated by TCRdb to the late 2010s). Library preparation was by the immunoSEQ multiplex PCR assay. The High Capacity cDNA Reverse Transcription Kit was used to reverse transcribe all of the isolated RNA, meaning that expressed TCRB transcripts were what got sequenced. The table was pulled from immuneACCESS by TCRdb, which kept in-frame rearrangements only. Such tables lose some clones; where checked, under half of the loss comes from unresolved V genes, and the rest has no known cause. The sample yields under 950,000 clones; 17% were counted once. The ten biggest clones cover 0.02% to 0.03% of the sample. Sample: naive CD4+ T cells from blood. The cell subset or site label, as the study defines it: true naive CD4+ T cells. All receptors derive from a woman between 18 and 30 years old in good health.

The rearrangement uses TRBV11-2 and TRBJ2-7; no clear D. Germline V gene lookup returns CDR1 SGHAT and CDR2 FQNNGV. The CDR3 is made up of 12 amino acids. Trimming left V 4 bases short and J 7 bases short, with 11 bases between. This CDR3 reads CASSSRYDEQYF. The CDR3, as DNA: TGTGCCAGCAGCTCCCGTTATGATGAGCAGTACTTC.

The V call is TRBV7-2, the J call TRBJ2-7; D tentatively reads TRBD1 or TRBD2 (5 bases each). CDR3 length: 14 amino acids. Germline CDR1 reads SGHTA; CDR2 reads FQGNSA. With 5 bases removed from V and 3 bases from J, the gap between germline ends came to 14 bases. The CDR3 nucleotides are TGTGCCAGCAGCAGGTACGGGACCGACTACGAGCAGTACTTC. This encodes CASSRYGTDYEQYF.

This clone was counted a few times. The chain couples TRBV6-6 to TRBJ1-4; a possible D gene is TRBD1 (5 bases). V shed 8 bases and J shed 8 bases, with 21 bases lying between them. CDR3 size: 15 residues. Germline CDR1 MNHNY, CDR2 SVGAGI (reference sequence). CDR3 DNA sequence: TGTGCCAGCGAGGCCGTGGGGGGGTTGGAGGAAAAACTGTTTTTT. Translating it yields CASEAVGGLEEKLFF.

The chain combines TRBV6-1 with TRBJ1-2, with D perhaps matching TRBD1 (6 bases). Germline CDR1 and CDR2: MNHNS and SASEGT. Trimming cost V 4 bases and J 2 bases, with 8 bases left between them. This CDR3 has 13 residues. The CDR3 is CASSGGQNYGYTF. In DNA, the CDR3 is TGTGCCAGCAGTGGTGGACAGAACTATGGCTACACCTTC.

The V gene is TRBV19, the J gene TRBJ1-5, with a possible D match to TRBD1 (5 bases). Between the trimmed V and J ends, which lost 3 bases and 7 bases, there was a span of 13 bases. CDR1 and CDR2 from the germline V gene are LNHDA and SQIVND (reference sequence). This CDR3 is 14 amino acids long. In DNA, the CDR3 is TGTGCCAGTAGTATGAGGGGATACGGCCAGCCCCAGCATTTT. This translates into CASSMRGYGQPQHF. Variable domain in full (rest from reference TRBV19 and TRBJ1-5): DGGITQSPKYLFRKEGQNVTLSCEQNLNHDAMYWYRQDPGQGLRLIYYSQIVNDFQKGDIAEGYSVSREKKESFPLTVTSAQKNPTAFYLCASSMRGYGQPQHFGDGTRLSIL.

This chain uses TRBV15 with TRBJ1-5, with D possibly being TRBD1 (5 bases). This CDR3 is built from 16 residues. CDR1 LNHNV and CDR2 YYDKDF come from the germline V gene (reference sequence). V was cut by 0 bases and J by 0 bases, with 9 bases left in between. The CDR3 region is CATSRDGGFSNQPQHF. The DNA of the CDR3 is TGTGCCACCAGCAGAGATGGGGGATTTAGCAATCAGCCCCAGCATTTT.

The chain employs TRBV7-3 and TRBJ2-1; D possibly corresponds to TRBD2 (6 bases). The CDR3 has 15 residues. CDR1 and CDR2 (germline): SGHTA, FQGTGA. Trimming removed 5 bases from V and 4 bases from J, with 15 bases in between. In DNA, the CDR3 is TGTGCCAGCAGCGCGAGGGCTAGCGAGTACAATGAGCAGTTCTTC. Translated, it gives CASSARASEYNEQFF.

A few counts support this clone. The chain couples TRBV6-6 to TRBJ2-5, with D possibly matching TRBD1 (6 bases). Germline CDR1 MNHNY, CDR2 SVGAGI (reference sequence). Trimming shortened V by 4 bases and J by 1 base, and 13 bases separated the two germline ends. The CDR3 is 15 amino acids. The CDR3 sequence: CASSLTAGAQETQYF. CDR3 nucleotide sequence: TGTGCCAGCAGTTTAACGGCAGGGGCCCAAGAGACCCAGTACTTC.

The V and J genes are TRBV29-1 and TRBJ2-1; D is possibly TRBD2 (6 bases). The V end was cut by 8 bases, the J end by 4 bases, with 12 bases between. This CDR3 region has 12 residues. Germline V gives CDR1 SQVTM, CDR2 ANQGSEA. This CDR3 reads CSTGTDYNEQFF. Written as DNA, the CDR3 is TGCAGCACCGGGACTGATTACAATGAGCAGTTCTTC.

This clone was counted between two and nine times. V usage is TRBV7-2 and J usage is TRBJ1-1; D might be TRBD1 (5 bases). There are 15 residues in the CDR3. Per germline, CDR1 SGHTA and CDR2 FQGNSA. The V end was cut by 1 base, the J end by 4 bases, with 13 bases between. This CDR3 reads CASSLVGVQGTEAFF. The CDR3 coding sequence is TGTGCCAGCAGCTTAGTCGGGGTTCAGGGCACTGAAGCTTTCTTT.

The V gene is TRBV14, the J gene TRBJ1-2, with D unclear. Trimming pared 0 bases from V and 4 bases from J, leaving 9 bases between. This CDR3 is built from 14 residues. Per the germline V gene, CDR1 is SGHDN and CDR2 is FVKESK. The CDR3 here is CASSQDRQIYGYTF. The CDR3 DNA follows: TGTGCCAGCAGCCAAGACAGGCAGATCTATGGCTACACCTTC.

The chain uses TRBV7-9 and TRBJ2-1, with 12 bases fitting TRBD2. This CDR3 region has 16 residues. Germline CDR1 is SEHNR and CDR2 is FQNEAQ (reference sequence). After removal of 8 bases from V and 1 base from J, the junction contained 6 bases not matched to a gene. The CDR3 nucleotides read TGTGCCAGCGGATACGGACTAGCGGGGTCCTACAATGAGCAGTTCTTC. Amino acid sequence: CASGYGLAGSYNEQFF. Full variable domain (outside the CDR3, taken from reference TRBV7-9 and TRBJ2-1): DTGVSQNPRHKITKRGQNVTFRCDPISEHNRLYWYRQTLGQGPEFLTYFQNEAQLEKSRLLSDRFSAERPKGSFSTLEIQRTEQGDSAMYLCASGYGLAGSYNEQFFGPGTRLTVL.

The CDR3 coding sequence is TGTGCCAGCAGCCCCGTAAACCCGGGGGAGCGAGATACGCAGTATTTT. It translates to CASSPVNPGERDTQYF. The chain uses TRBV11-1 and TRBJ2-3; D might be TRBD2 (6 bases). V gave up 5 bases and J gave up 5 bases, with 20 bases separating them. The CDR3 is 16 residues long. In germline, CDR1 is SGHAT, CDR2 FQDESV (reference sequence).

This chain connects TRBV7-9 to TRBJ1-5; the D is unclear. This CDR3 is built from 12 residues. In germline, CDR1 is SEHNR, CDR2 FQNEAQ (reference sequence). V lost 3 bases and J lost 7, with 7 bases in between. In DNA, the CDR3 is TGTGCCAGCAGCTTTGGGGAGCAGCCCCAGCATTTT. Its translation is CASSFGEQPQHF.

The rearrangement uses TRBV5-6 and TRBJ2-5, with TRBD2 identical over 7 bases. Germline V gene data show CDR1 as SGHDT and CDR2 as YYEEEE. V trimming: 0 bases; J trimming: 0 bases; junction bases outside the gene matches: 5. The CDR3 has 16 amino acids. This CDR3 reads CASSLDSGRYQETQYF. In DNA, the CDR3 is TGTGCCAGCAGCTTGGATAGCGGGCGCTACCAAGAGACCCAGTACTTC.

This rearrangement joins TRBV11-2 to TRBJ2-2; D gene unclear. This CDR3 is 12 amino acids long. V lost 2 bases to trimming and J lost 12 bases, with 10 bases between them. Germline CDR1 SGHAT, CDR2 FQNNGV. DNA of the CDR3: TGTGCCAGCAGCTTACCCGGTGGGAAGCTGTTTTTT. This gives the protein CASSLPGGKLFF.

V gene TRBV5-1 combines with J gene TRBJ2-7; D gene unclear. From germline, CDR1 is SGHRS and CDR2 YFSETQ. V was clipped by 0 bases and J by 7 bases, with 20 bases between them. The CDR3 has 16 amino acids. The CDR3 region is CASSLGYTAAREEQYF. The CDR3 coding sequence is TGCGCCAGCAGCTTGGGATACACTGCGGCCCGCGAAGAGCAGTACTTC.

This clone has just a few counts. The CDR3 sequence: CASSLGETTQYF. DNA of the CDR3: TGTGCCAGCAGCTTAGGGGAAACTACCCAGTACTTC. This chain joins TRBV7-2 and TRBJ2-5; D ambiguous. CDR3 size: 12 residues. CDR1 is SGHTA, CDR2 FQGNSA, per germline. V was cut by 1 base and J by 8 bases, with 8 bases left in between. The whole variable domain, filled in from reference TRBV7-2 and TRBJ2-5, reads GAGVSQSPSNKVTEKGKDVELRCDPISGHTALYWYRQSLGQGLEFLIYFQGNSAPDKSGLPSDRFSAERTGGSVSTLTIQRTQQEDSAVYLCASSLGETTQYFGPGTRLLVL.

This chain uses TRBV28 with TRBJ1-1; possibly TRBD1 for D (5 bases). The V end was cut by 11 bases, the J end by 6 bases, with 16 bases between. The germline CDR1 and CDR2 sequences are MDHEN and SYDVKM. The CDR3 length is 12 residues. This CDR3 is CASYVRDAEAFF. CDR3 nucleotides: TGTGCCTCCTACGTTAGGGACGCTGAAGCTTTCTTT.

The CDR3: CASSLLTGGPQETQYF. CDR3 nucleotide sequence: TGTGCCAGCAGCTTGTTGACGGGAGGGCCACAAGAGACCCAGTACTTC. The V and J genes are TRBV5-4 and TRBJ2-5, with 8 bases fitting TRBD2. Germline values: CDR1 SGHNT, CDR2 YYREEE (reference sequence). After removal of 1 base from V and 2 bases from J, the junction contained 7 bases not matched to a gene. This CDR3 contains 16 residues.

The chain uses TRBV7-2 and TRBJ2-1; TRBD2 is a possible D gene (6 bases). Germline CDR1 SGHTA, CDR2 FQGNSA. This CDR3 region has 16 residues. Trimming took off 5 bases at V and 1 base at J, with 15 bases between the two ends. CDR3 nucleotide sequence: TGTGCCAGCAGCCGGACTACCCGAACGTCCTACAATGAGCAGTTCTTC. Amino acids: CASSRTTRTSYNEQFF.

The chain couples TRBV7-2 to TRBJ2-1, with D unclear. The CDR3 spans 14 residues. Germline lookup yields CDR1 SGHTA and CDR2 FQGNSA. V was cut by 3 bases and J by 8 bases, with 14 bases left in between. CDR3 region: CASSLTYNVDEQFF. CDR3 coding DNA: TGTGCCAGCAGCTTGACATACAACGTAGATGAGCAGTTCTTC.

The V call is TRBV7-9, the J call TRBJ2-7; 7 nucleotides align to TRBD1. V lost 4 bases and J lost 3; bases outside the gene matches: 6. Germline lookup yields CDR1 SEHNR and CDR2 FQNEAQ (reference sequence). The CDR3 is made up of 14 amino acids. CDR3 protein: CASSYGQDRYEQYF. Here the CDR3 DNA reads TGTGCCAGCAGCTACGGACAGGACCGCTACGAGCAGTACTTC.

This clone was counted only a few times. The chain employs TRBV6-5 and TRBJ2-7; no reliable D call. Germline V gene data show CDR1 as MNHEY and CDR2 as SVGAGI. This CDR3 is 14 amino acids long. Trimming removed 5 bases from V and 4 bases from J, with 15 bases in between. The CDR3 sequence: CASSLRSTAYEQYF. The CDR3 nucleotides read TGTGCCAGCAGTCTCCGGAGCACGGCGTACGAGCAGTACTTC.

The genes are TRBV7-3 and TRBJ2-2; either TRBD1 or TRBD2 may supply D (6 bases each). The V end was cut by 0 bases, the J end by 4 bases, with 9 bases between. Germline V gives CDR1 SGHTA, CDR2 FQGTGA. The CDR3 contains 15 residues. The CDR3 coding sequence is TGTGCCAGCAGCTTAACCAGGGGAGGCACCGGGGAGCTGTTTTTT. Amino acids: CASSLTRGGTGELFF.

V usage is TRBV18 and J usage is TRBJ1-1; no reliable D call. The length of the CDR3 is 18 residues. V lost 2 bases to trimming and J lost 12 bases, with 31 bases between them. Germline CDR1 and CDR2: KGHSH and LQKENI. The CDR3 spells CASSPTGRPETGLAQSFF. CDR3 nucleotide sequence: TGTGCCAGCTCACCAACCGGTCGCCCGGAGACTGGACTCGCGCAGTCTTTCTTT.

This chain links TRBV5-6 with TRBJ1-1; possible D gene TRBD1, 5 bases. The CDR3 is 15 amino acids. V lost 7 bases, J lost 2 bases, and 18 bases lay in between. CDR1 and CDR2 (germline): SGHDT, YYEEEE. CDR3: CASRSQGAQNTEAFF. CDR3 DNA: TGTGCCAGCCGCTCACAAGGGGCACAAAACACTGAAGCTTTCTTT.

The rearrangement links TRBV19 to TRBJ2-2, with D possibly being TRBD1 or TRBD2 (5 bases each). In germline, CDR1 is LNHDA, CDR2 SQIVND (reference sequence). The V end was cut by 6 bases, the J end by 2 bases, with 16 bases between. This CDR3 is built from 16 residues. In nucleotides, the CDR3 is TGTGCCAGTAGCTATTCTGGGACGATCAACACCGGGGAGCTGTTTTTT. Its protein is CASSYSGTINTGELFF.

CDR3 sequence reads: CASSQVTGGNTGELFF. DNA for the CDR3: TGTGCCAGCAGCCAAGTTACGGGAGGGAACACCGGGGAGCTGTTTTTT. J is TRBJ2-2 and V is TRBV14, with 7 nucleotides matching TRBD2. Looked up from germline, CDR1 is SGHDN and CDR2 is FVKESK. This CDR3 contains 16 residues. Trimming at V came to 1 base and at J to 1 base, leaving 3 bases not matched to a gene. Using reference TRBV14 and TRBJ2-2 for the parts outside the CDR3, the full variable domain is EAGVTQFPSHSVIEKGQTVTLRCDPISGHDNLYWYRRVMGKEIKFLLHFVKESKQDESGMPNNRFLAERTGGTYSTLKVQPAELEDSGVYFCASSQVTGGNTGELFFGEGSRLTVL.